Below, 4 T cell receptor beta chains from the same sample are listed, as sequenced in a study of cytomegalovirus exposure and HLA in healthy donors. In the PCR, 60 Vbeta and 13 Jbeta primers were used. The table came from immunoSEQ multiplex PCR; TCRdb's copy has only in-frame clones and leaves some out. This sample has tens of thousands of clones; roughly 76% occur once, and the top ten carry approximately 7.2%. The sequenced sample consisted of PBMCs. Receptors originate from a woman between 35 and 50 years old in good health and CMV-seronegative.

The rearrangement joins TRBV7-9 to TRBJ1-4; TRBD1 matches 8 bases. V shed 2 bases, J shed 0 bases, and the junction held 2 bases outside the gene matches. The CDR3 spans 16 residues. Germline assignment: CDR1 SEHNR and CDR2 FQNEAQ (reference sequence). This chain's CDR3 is CASSLLQGATNEKLFF. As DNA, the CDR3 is TGTGCCAGCAGCTTACTACAGGGGGCAACTAATGAAAAACTGTTTTTT.

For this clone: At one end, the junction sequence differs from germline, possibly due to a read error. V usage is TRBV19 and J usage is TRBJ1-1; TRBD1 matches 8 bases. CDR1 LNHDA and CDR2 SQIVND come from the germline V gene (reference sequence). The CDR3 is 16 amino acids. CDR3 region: CASSHGTGNMNAEAFF. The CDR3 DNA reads TGTGCCAGTAGTCACGGGACAGGTAACATGAACGCTGAAGCTTTCTTT.

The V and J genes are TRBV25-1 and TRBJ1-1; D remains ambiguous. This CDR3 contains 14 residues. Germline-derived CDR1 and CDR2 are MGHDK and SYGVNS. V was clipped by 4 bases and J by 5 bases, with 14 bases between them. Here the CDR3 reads CASSALYRETEAFF. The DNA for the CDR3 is TGTGCCAGCAGTGCACTTTATCGGGAGACTGAAGCTTTCTTT.

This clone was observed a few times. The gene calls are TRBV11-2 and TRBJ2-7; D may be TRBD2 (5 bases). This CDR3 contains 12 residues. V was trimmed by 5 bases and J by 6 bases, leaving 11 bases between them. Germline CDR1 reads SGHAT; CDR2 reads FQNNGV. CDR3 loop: CASSHPGGEQYF. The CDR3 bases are TGTGCCAGCAGCCATCCAGGAGGCGAGCAGTACTTC.